This T cell receptor (beta chain) was retrieved from a study of blood T cell repertoires in COVID-19. Study-wide background: Donors in the United States, Italy and Spain gave samples during acute or convalescent COVID-19. PBMCs, B-cell-depleted T cells, or T cells were the source of the cDNA or gDNA that made up the material.

The CDR3 has 17 amino acids. Germline values: CDR1 SGDLS, CDR2 YYNGEE. J lost 5 bases, V lost 3 bases, and 6 bases had no gene match. Original data processing: Amplifying reference gene primers gave estimates of nucleated cell counts. Measured with immunoSEQ multiplex PCR; TCRdb has only the in-frame clones, and not every one. V and J calls and clone size are copied from that table; D and trimming were computed from the DNA. The data show hundreds of thousands of clones, with around 90% seen just once and approximately 0.8% held by the top ten. This TCR came from a woman aged 25 to 39 with acute or convalescent COVID-19. Source material: peripheral blood. This chain joins TRBV9 and TRBJ2-1, with 15 bases that match TRBD2. CDR3 loop: CASSAFGLAGGNNEQFF. DNA of the CDR3: TGTGCCAGCAGCGCGTTTGGACTAGCGGGAGGGAACAATGAGCAGTTCTTC. The whole variable domain, filled in from reference TRBV9 and TRBJ2-1, reads DSGVTQTPKHLITATGQRVTLRCSPRSGDLSVYWYQQSLDQGLQFLIQYYNGEERAKGNILERFSAQQFPDLHSELNLSSLELGDSALYFCASSAFGLAGGNNEQFFGPGTRLTVL.